This T cell receptor beta chain was documented in a study of early T cells in non-severe SARS-CoV-2 infection. The overall study: From unsorted whole blood, bulk RNA was sequenced, and the chains remained unpaired.

Comments on this clonotype: An end of the junction differs from the germline gene, which may be a read error.

Germline V gene data show CDR1 as SSHAT and CDR2 as FNYEAQ (reference sequence). This CDR3 has 13 residues. TCRdb passed the 5' RACE reads through MiXCR, listing each CDR3 protein once. The table records 55,000 to 70,000 distinct CDR3 sequences, roughly an eighth of them present only once. The sample was whole blood. The rearrangement links TRBV7-7 to TRBJ2-3; 11 positions agree with TRBD2. The receptor was derived from an adult who was a healthcare worker with PCR-confirmed SARS-CoV-2 infection or an uninfected control (not recorded which). The chain's CDR3 is CASSPSGGDTQYF. Written as DNA, the CDR3 is TGTGCTAGCAGCCCTAGCGGGGGGGATACGCAGTATTTT.